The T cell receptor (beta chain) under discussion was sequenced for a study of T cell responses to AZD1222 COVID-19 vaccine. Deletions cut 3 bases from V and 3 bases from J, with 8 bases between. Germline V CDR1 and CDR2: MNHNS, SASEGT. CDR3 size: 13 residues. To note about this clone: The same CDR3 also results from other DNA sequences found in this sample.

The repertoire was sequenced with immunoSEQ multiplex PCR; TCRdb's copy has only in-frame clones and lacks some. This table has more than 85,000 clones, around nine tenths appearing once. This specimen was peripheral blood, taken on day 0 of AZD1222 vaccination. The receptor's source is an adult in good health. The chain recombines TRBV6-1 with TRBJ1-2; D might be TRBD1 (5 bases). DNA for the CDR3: TGTGCCAGCAGTGAGCGGGGGGACTATGGCTACACCTTC. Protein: CASSERGDYGYTF.